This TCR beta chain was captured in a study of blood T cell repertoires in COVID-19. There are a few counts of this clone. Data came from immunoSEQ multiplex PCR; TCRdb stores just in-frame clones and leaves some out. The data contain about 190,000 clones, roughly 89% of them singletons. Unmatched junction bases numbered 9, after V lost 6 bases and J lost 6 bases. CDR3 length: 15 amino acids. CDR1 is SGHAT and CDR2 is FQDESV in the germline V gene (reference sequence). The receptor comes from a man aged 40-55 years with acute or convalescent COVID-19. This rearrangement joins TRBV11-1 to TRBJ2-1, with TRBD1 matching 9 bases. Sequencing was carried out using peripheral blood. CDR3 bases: TGTGCCAGCAGGGGACCGGGACAGGGAGGCAATGAGCAGTTCTTC. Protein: CASRGPGQGGNEQFF.